This entry lists 6 T cell receptor beta chains sequenced from one sample in a study of blood T cell repertoires in COVID-19. The data were produced by immunoSEQ multiplex PCR, yet TCRdb's version contains in-frame clones alone and is incomplete. The table records more than 300,000 clones, approximately 90% of them present only once. Sequenced input: PBMCs or T cells enriched from blood (not recorded which). The receptors here all came from a young woman who had recovered from COVID-19.

The chain employs TRBV5-1 and TRBJ2-7, with 10 bases that match TRBD2. This CDR3 comprises 13 residues. Unmatched junction bases numbered 1, after V lost 4 bases and J lost 3 bases. Germline CDR1 SGHRS, CDR2 YFSETQ. The CDR3 DNA reads as TGCGCCAGCAGCAGGACTAGCGGCTACGAGCAGTACTTC. Translated, it gives CASSRTSGYEQYF.

This clone has a handful of counts. This chain links TRBV13 with TRBJ2-2; 8 nucleotides align to TRBD1. Germline-derived CDR1 and CDR2 are PRHDT and FYEKMQ (reference sequence). The ends lost 4 bases at V and 7 bases at J; junction bases unmatched: 11. The CDR3 length is 16 residues. The CDR3, as DNA: TGTGCCAGCAGCTCCCCGATTGACAGGGGCAACGGGGAGCTGTTTTTT. This encodes CASSSPIDRGNGELFF.

The chain has TRBV13 and TRBJ2-1; 11 nucleotides match TRBD1. Losses at the gene ends were 3 bases for V and 7 bases for J; bases not matched to a gene: 5. Germline V gives CDR1 PRHDT, CDR2 FYEKMQ (reference sequence). The CDR3 totals 15 residues. The CDR3 is CASSLGQGGNNEQFF. The CDR3 bases are TGTGCCAGCAGCTTGGGACAGGGGGGAAATAATGAGCAGTTCTTC.

The chain employs TRBV30 and TRBJ2-7; D uncertain. The germline V gene has CDR1 GTSNPN and CDR2 SVGIG (reference sequence). The CDR3 has 12 amino acids. V lost 1 base to trimming and J lost 6 bases, with 10 bases between them. The CDR3 region has the DNA TGTGCCTGGAGTGCAAGGCCGGGCGAGCAGTACTTC. It yields the protein CAWSARPGEQYF. Full variable domain (remainder filled in from reference TRBV30 and TRBJ2-7): SQTIHQWPATLVQPVGSPLSLECTVEGTSNPNLYWYRQAAGRGLQLLFYSVGIGQISSEVPQNLSASRPQDRQFILSSKKLLLSDSGFYLCAWSARPGEQYFGPGTRLTVT.

This chain links TRBV15 with TRBJ1-4; no definite D call. The CDR3 consists of 17 residues. V shed 6 bases and J shed 5 bases, with 22 bases lying between them. Germline V gene lookup returns CDR1 LNHNV and CDR2 YYDKDF (reference sequence). CDR3 loop: CATSEPSNVEENEKLFF. As DNA, the CDR3 is TGTGCCACCAGTGAACCCTCGAACGTGGAGGAAAATGAAAAACTGTTTTTT.

The chain links TRBV10-3 to TRBJ2-5; tentative D call: TRBD1 (6 bases). The V end was cut by 2 bases, the J end by 3 bases, with 19 bases between. CDR1 ENHRY and CDR2 SYGVKD come from the germline V gene. The CDR3 is 17 amino acids. The CDR3 is CAISEEPMAGDKETQYF. DNA of the CDR3: TGTGCCATCAGTGAGGAACCCATGGCAGGGGATAAAGAGACCCAGTACTTC.